The subject of this entry is one T cell receptor (beta chain). These data come from a study of control samples from healthy donors and cancer patients. V lost 10 bases to trimming and J lost 6 bases; unmatched junction nucleotides: 11. This CDR3 region has 13 residues. Germline CDR1 SGHRS, CDR2 YFSETQ. Some clones are missing from TCRdb's copy, which holds only in-frame ones; the method was immunoSEQ multiplex PCR. The sample carries 40,000 to 55,000 clones, around 87% recorded once. The clonotype originates from a woman aged 55-70 years with lung cancer. Input material: PBMCs. The genes are TRBV5-1 and TRBJ2-7, with 9 bases fitting TRBD2. Here the CDR3 reads CAPRRGGGREQYF. In nucleotides, the CDR3 is TGCGCCCCCCGCCGCGGGGGGGGGCGCGAGCAGTACTTC.